Listed below are T cell receptor beta chains from one sample, sequenced in a study of cytotoxic CD8 clonotypes in ibrutinib-treated CLL. Data came from immunoSEQ multiplex PCR; TCRdb stores just in-frame clones and leaves some out. There are approximately 140,000 clones in the sample; 77% occur only once, and roughly a quarter lies in the top ten. The specimen comprised PBMCs, sampled after 12 months of ibrutinib treatment. These receptors came from a human donor with chronic lymphocytic leukemia. The CDR3 runs from the conserved cysteine through the conserved F or W. A D gene is named only where the DNA matches it firmly. Clone size appears in some rows only: once, few, many, or a class for an expanded clone.

J gene | clone size | D gene | V gene | CDR3 DNA | CDR3 protein
TRBJ2-1 | . | TRBD2 | TRBV7-8 | TGTGCCAGCAGCTTATTAGGCCTAGCGGGAGGGAATGAGCAGTTCTTC | CASSLLGLAGGNEQFF
TRBJ1-2 | few | TRBD1 | TRBV13 | TGTGCCAGCAGCGCACAGGGGGCTGGCTATGGCTACACCTTC | CASSAQGAGYGYTF
TRBJ2-5 | . | . | TRBV25-1 | TGTGCCAGCAGTGAATACCCAAAGGGAGAGACCCAGTACTTC | CASSEYPKGETQYF
TRBJ2-3 | . | . | TRBV7-9 | TGTGCCAGCAGCCGGGACGCGGATACGCAGTATTTT | CASSRDADTQYF
TRBJ2-7 | . | . | TRBV5-1 | TGCGCCAGCAGCCCCGCGGGCAACGAGCAGTACTTC | CASSPAGNEQYF
TRBJ1-1 | . | . | TRBV14 | TGTGCCAGCAGCCAAGCCCCTCCGGGACGGCACACTGAAGCTTTCTTT | CASSQAPPGRHTEAFF
TRBJ2-6 | . | . | TRBV5-1 | TGCGCCAGTAAACCCGACAGGTCCGGGGCCAACGTCCTGACTTTC | CASKPDRSGANVLTF
TRBJ1-5 | . | . | TRBV6-5 | TGTGCCAGCACCCCCTCAGGGGAGTGGCAGCCCCAGCATTTT | CASTPSGEWQPQHF
TRBJ2-1 | . | . | TRBV7-3 | TGTGCCAGCAGCTTAAACAGGGATTACAATGAGCAGTTCTTC | CASSLNRDYNEQFF
TRBJ2-1 | . | . | TRBV5-1 | TGCGCCAGCGCAGGAGGGGAATACAATGAGCAGTTCTTC | CASAGGEYNEQFF
TRBJ2-7 | . | . | TRBV28 | TGTGCCAGCAGGCCCCTCTTGGGGGAGCAGTACTTC | CASRPLLGEQYF
TRBJ2-2 | . | TRBD1 | TRBV5-1 | TGCGCCAGCAGCTCCGGGACAGGGGGGATCGGGGAGCTGTTTTTT | CASSSGTGGIGELFF
TRBJ2-5 | . | . | TRBV7-8 | TGTGCCAGCAGCTTAGTCGGGGGCGAAGAGACCCAGTACTTC | CASSLVGGEETQYF
TRBJ2-3 | . | . | TRBV13 | TGTGCCAGCAGCTCTCACGAGAGAACAGATACGCAGTATTTT | CASSSHERTDTQYF
TRBJ1-3 | . | . | TRBV28 | TGTGCCAGCAGGCCCGACAGTTTCTCTGGAAACACCATATATTTT | CASRPDSFSGNTIYF
TRBJ1-5 | . | TRBD1 | TRBV19 | TGTGCCAGTAGTCCTAAAGACAGGGCGATTCAGCCCCAGCATTTT | CASSPKDRAIQPQHF
TRBJ2-3 | . | TRBD2 | TRBV23-1 | TGCGCCAGCAGTCAATCCGGGACTAGCGGGGGGGAAGGCACAGATACGCAGTATTTT | CASSQSGTSGGEGTDTQYF
TRBJ1-1 | . | . | TRBV14 | TGTGCCAGCAGGAAGTCGCGGGCCTGGAACACTGAAGCTTTCTTT | CASRKSRAWNTEAFF
TRBJ2-6 | . | . | TRBV28 | TGTGCCAGCACCTCGGCAGGGGCGGACTCTGGGGCCAACGTCCTGACTTTC | CASTSAGADSGANVLTF
TRBJ1-2 | . | . | TRBV28 | TGTGCCAGCAGAGGCGGGCAGGGGATCGGTGGCTACACCTTC | CASRGGQGIGGYTF
TRBJ2-7 | . | TRBD2 | TRBV30 | TGTGCCTGGAGGGTAGCGGGAGCCACCTACGAGCAGTACTTC | CAWRVAGATYEQYF
TRBJ1-6 | . | TRBD1 | TRBV6-8 | TGTGCCAAGGGGACAGGGCATTCACCCCTCCACTTT | CAKGTGHSPLHF
TRBJ2-1 | . | TRBD1 | TRBV7-2 | TGTGCCAGCAGCCTGACAGGGGGTAATGAGCAGTTCTTC | CASSLTGGNEQFF
TRBJ1-4 | . | . | TRBV28 | TGTGCCAGCAGCAGAACAGGATCAACTAATGAAAAACTGTTTTTT | CASSRTGSTNEKLFF
TRBJ2-1 | . | TRBD1 | TRBV19 | TGTGCCAGCCAATACAGGGGCGACTTCAATGAGCAGTTCTTC | CASQYRGDFNEQFF
TRBJ2-2 | . | TRBD2 | TRBV28 | TGTGCCAGCAGTCTTATACTAGCGGGGGAAACCGGGGAGCTGTTTTTT | CASSLILAGETGELFF
TRBJ2-7 | . | . | TRBV10-3 | TGTGCCATCAGTGGGAATTATGGGCAGCAGGGGCAGTACTTC | CAISGNYGQQGQYF